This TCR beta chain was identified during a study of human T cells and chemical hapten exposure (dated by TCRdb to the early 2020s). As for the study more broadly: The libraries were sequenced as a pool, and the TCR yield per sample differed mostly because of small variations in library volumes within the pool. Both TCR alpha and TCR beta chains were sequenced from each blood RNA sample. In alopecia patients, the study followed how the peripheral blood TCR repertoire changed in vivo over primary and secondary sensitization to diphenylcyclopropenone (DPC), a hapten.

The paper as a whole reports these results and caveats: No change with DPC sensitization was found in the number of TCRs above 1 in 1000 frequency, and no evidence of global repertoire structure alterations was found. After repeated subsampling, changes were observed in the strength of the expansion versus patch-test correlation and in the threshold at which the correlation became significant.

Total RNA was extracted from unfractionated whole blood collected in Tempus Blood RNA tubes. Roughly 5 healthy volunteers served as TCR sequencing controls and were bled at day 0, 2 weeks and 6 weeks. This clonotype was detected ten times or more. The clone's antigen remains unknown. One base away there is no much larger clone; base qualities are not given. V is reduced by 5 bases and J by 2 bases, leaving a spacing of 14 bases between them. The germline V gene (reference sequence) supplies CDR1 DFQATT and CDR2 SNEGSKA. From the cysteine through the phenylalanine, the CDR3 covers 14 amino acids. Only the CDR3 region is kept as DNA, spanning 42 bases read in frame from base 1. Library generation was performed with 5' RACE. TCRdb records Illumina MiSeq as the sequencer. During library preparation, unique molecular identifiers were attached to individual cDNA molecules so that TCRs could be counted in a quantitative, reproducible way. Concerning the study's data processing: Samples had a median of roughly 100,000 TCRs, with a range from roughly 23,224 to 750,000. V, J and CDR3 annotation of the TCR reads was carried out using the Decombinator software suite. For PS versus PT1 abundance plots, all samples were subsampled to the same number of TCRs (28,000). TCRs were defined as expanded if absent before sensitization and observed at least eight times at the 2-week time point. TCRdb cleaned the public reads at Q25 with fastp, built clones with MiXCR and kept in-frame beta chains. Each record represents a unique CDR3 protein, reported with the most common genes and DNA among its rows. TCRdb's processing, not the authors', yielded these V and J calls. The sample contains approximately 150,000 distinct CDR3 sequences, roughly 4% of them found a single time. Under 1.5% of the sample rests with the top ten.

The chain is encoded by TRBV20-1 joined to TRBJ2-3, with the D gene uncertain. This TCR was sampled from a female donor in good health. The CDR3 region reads CSAQAPNLTDTQYF. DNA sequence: TGCAGTGCTCAAGCACCAAATCTCACAGATACGCAGTATTTT.